The rows below give T cell receptor beta chains drawn from one sample of a study of beta chain features in type 1 diabetes. Assay: immunoSEQ multiplex PCR; the TCRdb copy retains only in-frame clones and omits some. The sample has around 500,000 clones, roughly 31% seen once. Sequenced material: naive CD4+ T cells from blood. The receptors were gathered from a man between 18 and 35 years old in good health. Both conserved end residues are part of each CDR3. The D gene is left open where the match is weak. Expanded clones get a size class; other rows say once, few or many, or leave the size out.

clone_size d_call j_call v_call cdr3_aa cdr3_nt
. TRBD1 TRBJ2-5 TRBV28 CASSKDRGQETQYF TGTGCCAGCAGTAAGGACAGGGGGCAGGAGACCCAGTACTTC
. . TRBJ2-1 TRBV7-3 CASSPLAFGEQFF TGTGCCAGCAGCCCTCTAGCGTTCGGCGAGCAGTTCTTC
. . TRBJ2-5 TRBV30 CAWSTRRETQYF TGTGCCTGGAGTACAAGAAGGGAGACCCAGTACTTC
. . TRBJ2-3 TRBV18 CATQDGGTDTQYF TGTGCCACCCAGGACGGAGGCACAGATACGCAGTATTTT
few . TRBJ2-7 TRBV18 CASSPPGQGGIYEQYF TGTGCCAGCTCACCACCTGGGCAGGGGGGTATCTACGAGCAGTACTTC
few . TRBJ2-3 TRBV29-1 CSANPTDTQYF TGCAGCGCTAATCCCACAGATACGCAGTATTTT
. TRBD2 TRBJ2-2 TRBV5-6 CASSLLAGINTGELFF TGTGCCAGCAGCTTACTAGCGGGGATTAACACCGGGGAGCTGTTTTTT
. . TRBJ2-7 TRBV20-1 CSARQTDEQYF TGCAGTGCCAGACAAACAGACGAGCAGTACTTC
. . TRBJ2-1 TRBV5-1 CASSLVPKESHEQFF TGCGCCAGCAGCTTGGTCCCAAAGGAATCCCATGAGCAGTTCTTC
. . TRBJ2-7 TRBV30 CAWSPDTRYEQYF TGTGCCTGGAGTCCGGACACCCGCTACGAGCAGTACTTC
. . TRBJ2-7 TRBV7-6 CASSFRDEQYF TGTGCCAGCAGCTTCAGGGACGAGCAGTACTTC
. . TRBJ2-7 TRBV19 CASSITGSYEQYF TGTGCCAGTAGTATTACCGGGAGCTACGAGCAGTACTTC
. . TRBJ2-1 TRBV2 CASRYEVGQFF TGTGCCAGCAGGTACGAGGTCGGGCAGTTCTTC
many TRBD2 TRBJ2-1 TRBV29-1 CSGHPGGSGGYNEQFF TGCAGCGGCCACCCCGGCGGTAGCGGGGGCTACAATGAGCAGTTCTTC
. TRBD2 TRBJ2-1 TRBV7-3 CASSLSGSRVEQFF TGTGCCAGCAGCTTAAGCGGGAGTCGTGTTGAGCAGTTCTTC
. TRBD2 TRBJ2-1 TRBV27 CASSPRGLANDNEQFF TGTGCCAGCAGTCCCCGGGGACTAGCAAACGACAATGAGCAGTTCTTC
. TRBD2 TRBJ2-7 TRBV7-2 CASSPGTSGSFEQYF TGTGCCAGCAGCCCCGGGACTAGCGGGTCCTTCGAGCAGTACTTC
. TRBD1 TRBJ2-7 TRBV5-1 CASKGDSSYEQYF TGCGCCAGCAAGGGGGACAGCTCCTACGAGCAGTACTTC
. . TRBJ2-1 TRBV7-2 CASSLELGARQFF TGTGCCAGCAGCTTAGAGTTGGGGGCAAGGCAGTTCTTC
once . TRBJ2-7 TRBV7-9 CASSLEGRPYEQYF TGTGCCAGCAGCTTAGAAGGCAGACCCTACGAGCAGTACTTC
. TRBD1 TRBJ2-5 TRBV18 CASSARDRGLETQYF TGTGCCAGCTCAGCCCGGGACAGGGGGCTGGAGACCCAGTACTTC
. TRBD2 TRBJ2-7 TRBV7-9 CASSGTSGRATYEQYF TGTGCCAGCTCCGGGACTAGCGGGAGAGCGACCTACGAGCAGTACTTC
. . TRBJ2-3 TRBV29-1 CSVEVKGIGTDTQYF TGCAGCGTTGAGGTTAAGGGAATCGGTACAGATACGCAGTATTTT